These 19 T cell receptor beta chains originate from one sample sequenced in a study of regulatory T cells in long-lasting Graves disease. CDR3 regions were amplified by Arm-PCR using iRepertoire HTBI primers to build TCR beta libraries. TCRdb analysed the multiplex PCR reads with MiXCR anew, one entry per CDR3 protein. The sample lists approximately 360,000 distinct CDR3 sequences, over 9.5% occurring once. Time point described: newly diagnosed GD, antithyroid drugs for less than 3 months. RNA from PBMCs was the source of the TCR library. The data were also submitted as part of a second study, on T cells in Graves' hyperthyroidism and ophthalmopathy.

Source: peripheral blood mononuclear cells (PBMCs), taken at new diagnosis, from a patient treated with antithyroid drugs. The receptors were sampled from a woman aged 18 to 35 with Graves disease.

This clonotype was detected ten times or more. The V and J genes are TRBV11-3 and TRBJ2-1, with D hard to call. This CDR3 has 14 residues. Germline CDR1 reads SGHNT; CDR2 reads YENEEA. V was cut by 0 bases and J by 7 bases, with 10 bases left in between. CDR3: CASSLEDAENEQFF. The DNA of the CDR3 is TGTGCCAGCAGCTTAGAGGATGCAGAGAATGAGCAGTTCTTC.

This clonotype has only a few counts. This chain connects TRBV7-2 to TRBJ2-3; D is possibly TRBD2 (5 bases). V dropped 1 base and J dropped 3 bases, with 20 bases sitting between them. Looked up from germline, CDR1 is SGHTA and CDR2 is FQGNSA. The CDR3 covers 18 residues. CDR3 in amino acids: CASSLVSSSRGGTDTQYF. For the CDR3, the DNA is TGTGCCAGCAGCTTAGTATCTAGTTCTCGGGGTGGAACAGATACGCAGTATTTT.

The gene calls are TRBV30 and TRBJ1-1; D is possibly TRBD1 (5 bases). This CDR3 has 15 amino acids. Germline CDR1 GTSNPN, CDR2 SVGIG (reference sequence). V was shortened by 5 bases and J by 1 base, with 17 bases between the two germline ends. In nucleotides, the CDR3 is TGTGCCTGGGAAAGCCGGGGACGGTGGAACACTGAAGCTTTCTTT. As protein: CAWESRGRWNTEAFF.

CDR3 DNA sequence: TGTGCCAGTAGTATTGGACTCCCGTACAATGAGCAGTTCTTC. It codes for CASSIGLPYNEQFF. The chain uses TRBV19 and TRBJ2-1, with D possibly being TRBD2 (5 bases). Germline CDR1 LNHDA, CDR2 SQIVND (reference sequence). V lost 3 bases, J lost 4 bases, and 10 bases lay in between. CDR3 length equals 14 residues.

The J gene is TRBJ2-1, the V gene TRBV15; unclear D gene. CDR3 size: 11 residues. The germline gives CDR1 LNHNV, CDR2 YYDKDF (reference sequence). Trimming pared 5 bases from V and 3 bases from J, leaving 2 bases between. The CDR3 region has the DNA TGTGCCACCAGCGACTACAATGAGCAGTTCTTC. Protein: CATSDYNEQFF.

This clonotype occurred a few times. The J gene is TRBJ1-3, the V gene TRBV6-2 or TRBV6-3; unclear D gene. The CDR3 consists of 14 residues. Between the trimmed V and J ends, which lost 2 bases and 4 bases, there was a span of 9 bases. Germline lookup yields CDR1 MNHEY and CDR2 SVGEGT. CDR3 amino acids: CASSYRPGGNTIYF. The CDR3 DNA is TGTGCCAGCAGTTACCGTCCGGGCGGAAACACCATATATTTT.

This clonotype came up many times. The chain carries TRBV12-5 and TRBJ1-1; D is uncertain. This CDR3 comprises 12 residues. Germline V gene sequence: CDR1 LGHNT, CDR2 FRNRAP. Trimming took off 5 bases at V and 12 bases at J, with 16 bases between the two ends. The CDR3 DNA follows: TGTGCTAGTGGTCCTGTGGACGGTAGGACTTTCTTT. Its protein is CASGPVDGRTFF.

This clonotype was counted at least ten times. The genes are TRBV7-2 and TRBJ2-3; D unclear. Germline CDR1 SGHTA, CDR2 FQGNSA. Trimming took 2 bases from V and 4 from J, leaving 13 bases between them. There are 15 residues in the CDR3. The CDR3: CASSLSPGGADTQYF. The CDR3 region has the DNA TGTGCCAGCAGCTTAAGCCCGGGCGGAGCAGATACGCAGTATTTT.

At least ten counts were recorded for this clonotype. Here the CDR3 DNA reads TGTGCCAGCAGCTTAGTGACTAGCGGGGGGGATACGCAGTATTTT. It encodes CASSLVTSGGDTQYF. The chain links TRBV7-2 to TRBJ2-3; TRBD2 agrees at 13 bases. The CDR3 contains 15 residues. The trim removed 1 base at V and 6 bases at J, leaving 1 base unmatched. Germline V CDR1 and CDR2: SGHTA, FQGNSA.

This clonotype was found a few times. V is TRBV27 and J is TRBJ1-2; TRBD1 is a possible D gene (5 bases). From germline, CDR1 is MNHEY and CDR2 SMNVEV (reference sequence). V was pared by 4 bases and J by 5 bases, with 8 bases between. The CDR3 spans 12 residues. The CDR3, as DNA: TGTGCCAGCAGTTCGACAGAATATGGCTACACCTTC. Protein sequence: CASSSTEYGYTF.

With regard to this clonotype: A read error is likely, as this CDR3 ends without the conserved phenylalanine or tryptophan. J is TRBJ1-5 and V is TRBV28; D is ambiguous. With 7 bases removed from V and 1 base from J, the gap between germline ends came to 5 bases. The CDR3 has 12 residues. The germline CDR1 and CDR2 sequences are MDHEN and SYDVKM. The CDR3 here is CASNQSNQPQHS. The DNA for the CDR3 is TGTGCCAGCAATCAAAGCAATCAGCCCCAGCATTCT.

This clonotype occurred many times. The V and J genes are TRBV30 and TRBJ2-1, with 10 nucleotides matching TRBD2. The germline V gene encodes CDR1 GTSNPN and CDR2 SVGIG (reference sequence). Losses at the gene ends were 4 bases for V and 9 bases for J; bases not matched to a gene: 6. This CDR3 is built from 13 residues. The CDR3, as DNA: TGTGCCTGGAATCGCCTAGCGGGGGTTGAGCAGTTCTTC. It translates to CAWNRLAGVEQFF.

This clonotype was counted ten times or more. The gene calls are TRBV6-5 and TRBJ1-2; D is ambiguous. The CDR3 contains 17 residues. CDR1 is MNHEY and CDR2 is SVGAGI in the germline V gene. V was clipped by 1 base and J by 2 bases, with 17 bases between them. The CDR3 nucleotides are TGTGCCAGCAGTTACTTGGACCCCCGGCGGATGAACTATGGCTACACCTTC. Protein sequence: CASSYLDPRRMNYGYTF.

A single count supports this clonotype. Just one base apart from a much larger clone, this may be a read error. The J gene is TRBJ1-5, the V gene TRBV6-1; tentative D call: TRBD1 (5 bases). Germline CDR1 reads MNHNS; CDR2 reads SASEGT. CDR3 length equals 14 residues. V dropped 8 bases and J dropped 8 bases, with 19 bases sitting between them. CDR3 DNA: TGTGCCAGCCAACGGGACGTCCTAAATAAGCCCCAGCATTTT. This sequence encodes CASQRDVLNKPQHF.

This clonotype showed up many times. This chain uses TRBV13 with TRBJ1-4; tentative D call: TRBD1 (6 bases). The CDR3 runs to 17 residues. Germline V gene sequence: CDR1 PRHDT, CDR2 FYEKMQ (reference sequence). The V and J ends lost 5 bases and 4 bases respectively, with 20 bases between them. Here the CDR3 DNA reads TGTGCCAGCAGCGCAACCCGGGACACCCGGGTTAATGAAAAACTGTTTTTT. Amino acid sequence: CASSATRDTRVNEKLFF. The whole variable domain, remainder taken from reference TRBV13 and TRBJ1-4, is AAGVIQSPRHLIKEKRETATLKCYPIPRHDTVYWYQQGPGQDPQFLISFYEKMQSDKGSIPDRFSAQQFSDYHSELNMSSLELGDSALYFCASSATRDTRVNEKLFFGSGTQLSVL.

V and J are TRBV6-1 and TRBJ2-5, with 10 bases that match TRBD2. V dropped 6 bases and J dropped 7; count of bases not matched to a gene: 5. Per the germline V gene, CDR1 is MNHNS and CDR2 is SASEGT. The CDR3 is 13 residues long. The CDR3 spells CASRIAGGGTQYF. CDR3 sequence (DNA): TGTGCCAGCAGGATAGCGGGGGGCGGGACCCAGTACTTC.

About this clonotype: Just one base apart from a much larger clone, this may be a read error. The chain has TRBV11-3 and TRBJ2-3; 7 nucleotides align to TRBD2. V was pared by 8 bases and J by 5 bases, with 19 bases of the junction left unmatched. CDR1 and CDR2 (germline): SGHNT, YENEEA. CDR3 size: 17 residues. The CDR3 region has the DNA TGTGCCAGCGAAAAGCACGGGTGCGTCCGCGGGGGAGATACGCAGTATTTT. This codes for CASEKHGCVRGGDTQYF.

This clonotype was recorded only once. In DNA form, the CDR3 reads TGTGCCAGCAGCTTAGGAGGTCATCGCGAGCAGTACTTC. Protein sequence: CASSLGGHREQYF. V and J are TRBV7-6 and TRBJ2-7, with no clear D. The V end was cut by 1 base, the J end by 6 bases, with 10 bases between. Germline V CDR1 and CDR2: SGHVS, FNYEAQ. CDR3 length: 13 residues.

This clonotype occurred a few times. The chain recombines TRBV27 with TRBJ1-6; the D is unclear. The CDR3 length is 16 residues. CDR1 is MNHEY, CDR2 SMNVEV, per germline (reference sequence). The ends were cut back, 0 bases at V and 6 bases at J, with 12 bases in the middle. The CDR3 DNA reads TGTGCCAGCAGTTTATCGTGGGCCTCCCTTAATTCACCCCTCCACTTT. Amino acid sequence: CASSLSWASLNSPLHF.